The T cell receptor (beta chain) described here comes from a study of T cells after posttransplantation cyclophosphamide. Findings and limits, study-wide: Tissue-infiltrating T cells from skin or gut overlapped little with blood T cells.

Method: immunoSEQ multiplex PCR; TCRdb's copy keeps in-frame clones and lacks some. The repertoire holds 25,000 to 35,000 clones, with 80% to 90% as singletons. About this clone: What it recognizes is unknown.

Germline CDR1 reads MNHEY; CDR2 reads SMNVEV (reference sequence). V gave up 7 bases and J gave up 2 bases, with 9 bases separating them. The CDR3 spans 13 residues. The sequencing input was PBMCs. The receptor's source is a middle-aged woman with a blood cancer, CMV-positive, and with a related stem cell donor. This chain links TRBV27 with TRBJ2-1; tentatively, D is TRBD2 (6 bases). As DNA, the CDR3 is TGTGCCAGCACCGGGGGACCCTACAATGAGCAGTTCTTC. This sequence encodes CASTGGPYNEQFF.